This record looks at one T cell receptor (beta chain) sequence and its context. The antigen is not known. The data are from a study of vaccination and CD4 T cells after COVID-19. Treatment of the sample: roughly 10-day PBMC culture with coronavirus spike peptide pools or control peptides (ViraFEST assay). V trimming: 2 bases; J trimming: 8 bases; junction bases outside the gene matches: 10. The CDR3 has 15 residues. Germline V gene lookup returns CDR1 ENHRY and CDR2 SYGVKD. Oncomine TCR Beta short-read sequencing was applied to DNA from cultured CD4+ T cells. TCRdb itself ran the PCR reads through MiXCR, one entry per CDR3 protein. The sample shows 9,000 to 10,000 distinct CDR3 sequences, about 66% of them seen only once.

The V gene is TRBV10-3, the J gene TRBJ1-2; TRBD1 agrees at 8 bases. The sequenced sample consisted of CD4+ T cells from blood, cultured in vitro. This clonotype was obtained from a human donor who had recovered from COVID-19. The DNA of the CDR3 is TGTGCCATCAGTGAGCCGAGACAGGGGCAAGGAGGCTACACCTTC. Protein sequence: CAISEPRQGQGGYTF.